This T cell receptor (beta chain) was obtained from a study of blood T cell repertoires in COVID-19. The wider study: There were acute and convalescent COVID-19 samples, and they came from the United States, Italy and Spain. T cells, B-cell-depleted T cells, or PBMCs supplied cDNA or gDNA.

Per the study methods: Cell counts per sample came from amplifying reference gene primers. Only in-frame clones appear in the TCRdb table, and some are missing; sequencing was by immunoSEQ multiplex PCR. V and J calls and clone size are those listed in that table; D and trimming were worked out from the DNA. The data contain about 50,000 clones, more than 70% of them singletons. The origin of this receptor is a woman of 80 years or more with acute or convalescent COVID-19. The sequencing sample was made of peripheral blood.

The DNA of the CDR3 is TGCGCCAGCAGCTTGGACGGGGTGGAAGGAAAACTGTTTTTT. This encodes CASSLDGVEGKLFF. The rearrangement joins TRBV5-1 to TRBJ1-4; D not resolved. The CDR3 sequence is 14 residues long. Trimming stripped 0 bases from V and 10 bases from J, with 13 bases between. CDR1 SGHRS and CDR2 YFSETQ come from the germline V gene. Supplemented by reference TRBV5-1 and TRBJ1-4, the full variable domain reads KAGVTQTPRYLIKTRGQQVTLSCSPISGHRSVSWYQQTPGQGLQFLFEYFSETQRNKGNFPGRFSGRQFSNSRSEMNVSTLELGDSALYLCASSLDGVEGKLFFGSGTQLSVL.